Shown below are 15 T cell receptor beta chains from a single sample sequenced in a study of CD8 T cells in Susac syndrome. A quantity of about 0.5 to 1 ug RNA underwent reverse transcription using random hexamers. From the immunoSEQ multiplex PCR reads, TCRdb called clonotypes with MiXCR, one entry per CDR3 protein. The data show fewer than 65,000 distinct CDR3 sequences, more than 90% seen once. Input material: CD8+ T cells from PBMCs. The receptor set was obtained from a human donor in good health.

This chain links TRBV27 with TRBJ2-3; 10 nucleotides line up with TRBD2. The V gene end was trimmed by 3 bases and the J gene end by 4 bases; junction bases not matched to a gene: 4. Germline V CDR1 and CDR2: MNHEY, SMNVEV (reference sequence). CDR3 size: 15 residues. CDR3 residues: CASSFSGGAADTQYF. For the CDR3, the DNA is TGTGCCAGCAGTTTCAGCGGGGGGGCCGCAGATACGCAGTATTTT.

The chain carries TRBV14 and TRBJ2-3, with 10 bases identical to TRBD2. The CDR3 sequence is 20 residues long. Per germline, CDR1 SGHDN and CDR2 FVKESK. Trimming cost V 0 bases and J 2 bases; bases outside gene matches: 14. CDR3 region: CASSQDWSGGARPFTDTQYF. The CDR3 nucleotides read TGTGCCAGCAGCCAAGATTGGAGCGGGGGGGCCCGTCCCTTCACAGATACGCAGTATTTT.

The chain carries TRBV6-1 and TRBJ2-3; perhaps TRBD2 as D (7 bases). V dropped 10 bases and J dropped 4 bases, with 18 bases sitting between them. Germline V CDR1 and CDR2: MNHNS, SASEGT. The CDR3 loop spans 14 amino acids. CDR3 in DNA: TGTGCCACCTCGGCGGGGGCTTGGGCAGATACGCAGTATTTT. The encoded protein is CATSAGAWADTQYF.

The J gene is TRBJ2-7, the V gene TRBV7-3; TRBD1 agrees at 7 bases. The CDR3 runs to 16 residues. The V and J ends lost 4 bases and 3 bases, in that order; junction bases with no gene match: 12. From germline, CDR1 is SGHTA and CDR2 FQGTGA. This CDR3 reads CASSSHVGTDYYEQYF. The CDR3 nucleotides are TGTGCCAGCAGCTCCCACGTAGGGACAGACTACTACGAGCAGTACTTC. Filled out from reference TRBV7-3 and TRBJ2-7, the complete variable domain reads GAGVSQTPSNKVTEKGKYVELRCDPISGHTALYWYRQSLGQGPEFLIYFQGTGAADDSGLPNDRFFAVRPEGSVSTLKIQRTERGDSAVYLCASSSHVGTDYYEQYFGPGTRLTVT.

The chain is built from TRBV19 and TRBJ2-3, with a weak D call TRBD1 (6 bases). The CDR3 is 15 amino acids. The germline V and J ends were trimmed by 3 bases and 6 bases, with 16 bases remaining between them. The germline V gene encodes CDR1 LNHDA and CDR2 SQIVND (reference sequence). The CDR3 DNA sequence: TGTGCCAGTAGTATCGGAACAGGGATCTTCGATACGCAGTATTTT. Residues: CASSIGTGIFDTQYF.

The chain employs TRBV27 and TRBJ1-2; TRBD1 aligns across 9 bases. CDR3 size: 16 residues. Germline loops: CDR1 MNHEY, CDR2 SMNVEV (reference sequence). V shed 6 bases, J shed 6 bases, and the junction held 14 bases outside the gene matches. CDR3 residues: CASSSRGWTGVDGYTF. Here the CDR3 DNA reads TGTGCCAGCAGCTCTCGAGGGTGGACAGGGGTAGATGGCTACACCTTC.

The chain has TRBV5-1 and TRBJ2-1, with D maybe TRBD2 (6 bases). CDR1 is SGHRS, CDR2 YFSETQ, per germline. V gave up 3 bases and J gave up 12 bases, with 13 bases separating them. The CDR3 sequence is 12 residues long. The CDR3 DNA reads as TGCGCCAGCAGCTCGAACCGGGACTCGCAGTTCTTC. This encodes CASSSNRDSQFF. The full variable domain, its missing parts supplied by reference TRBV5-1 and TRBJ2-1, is KAGVTQTPRYLIKTRGQQVTLSCSPISGHRSVSWYQQTPGQGLQFLFEYFSETQRNKGNFPGRFSGRQFSNSRSEMNVSTLELGDSALYLCASSSNRDSQFFGPGTRLTVL.

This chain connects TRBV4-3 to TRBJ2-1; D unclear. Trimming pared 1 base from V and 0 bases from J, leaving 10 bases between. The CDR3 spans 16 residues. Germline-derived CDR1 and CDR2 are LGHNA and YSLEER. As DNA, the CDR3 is TGCGCCAGCAGCCAAGGGCCCGTTCACTCCTACAATGAGCAGTTCTTC. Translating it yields CASSQGPVHSYNEQFF.

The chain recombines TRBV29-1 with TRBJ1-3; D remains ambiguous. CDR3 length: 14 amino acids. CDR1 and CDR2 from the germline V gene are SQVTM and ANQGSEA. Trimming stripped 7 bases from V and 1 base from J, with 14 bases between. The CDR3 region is CSATGVSSGNTIYF. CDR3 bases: TGCAGCGCTACCGGGGTCTCGTCTGGAAACACCATATATTTT.

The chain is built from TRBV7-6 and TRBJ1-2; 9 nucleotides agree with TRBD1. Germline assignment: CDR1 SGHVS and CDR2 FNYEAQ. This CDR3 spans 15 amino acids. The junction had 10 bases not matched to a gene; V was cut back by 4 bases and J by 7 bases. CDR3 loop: CASSSTDRGTGGYTF. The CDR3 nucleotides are TGTGCCAGCAGCTCTACGGACAGGGGAACGGGTGGCTACACCTTC.

CDR3 nucleotides: TGTGCCAGCAGAATTTCTAGCGGGGGGGGCCGCGATGAGCAGTTCTTC. It yields the protein CASRISSGGGRDEQFF. The rearrangement joins TRBV3-1 to TRBJ2-1; 12 bases line up with TRBD2. V dropped 6 bases and J dropped 8; count of bases not matched to a gene: 11. Germline CDR1 and CDR2: LGHDT and YNNKEL (reference sequence). The CDR3 runs to 16 residues.

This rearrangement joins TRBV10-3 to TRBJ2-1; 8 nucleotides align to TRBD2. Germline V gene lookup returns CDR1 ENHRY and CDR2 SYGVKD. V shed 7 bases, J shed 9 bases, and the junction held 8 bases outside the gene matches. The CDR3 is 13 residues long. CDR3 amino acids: CAIKTGLVGEQFF. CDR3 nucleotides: TGTGCCATCAAGACGGGACTAGTGGGTGAGCAGTTCTTC.

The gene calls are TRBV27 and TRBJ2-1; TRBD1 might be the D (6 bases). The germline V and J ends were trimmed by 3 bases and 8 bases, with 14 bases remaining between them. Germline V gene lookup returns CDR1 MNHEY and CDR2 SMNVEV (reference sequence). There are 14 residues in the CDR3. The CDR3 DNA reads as TGTGCCAGCAGTTTTCGTGGGGGCAAGGATGAGCAGTTCTTC. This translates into CASSFRGGKDEQFF.

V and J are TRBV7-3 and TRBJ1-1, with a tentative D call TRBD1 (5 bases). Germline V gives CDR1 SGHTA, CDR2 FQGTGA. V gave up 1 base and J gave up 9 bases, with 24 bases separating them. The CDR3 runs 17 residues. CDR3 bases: TGTGCCAGCAGCTTAAAAGCCTCTTGGGGGGTAGGTTCTAAAGCTTTCTTT. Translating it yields CASSLKASWGVGSKAFF.

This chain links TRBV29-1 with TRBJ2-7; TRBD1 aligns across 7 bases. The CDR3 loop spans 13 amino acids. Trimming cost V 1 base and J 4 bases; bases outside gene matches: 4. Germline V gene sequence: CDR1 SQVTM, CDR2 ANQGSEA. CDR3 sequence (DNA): TGCAGCGTTGAAGGGGGACAGCCGTACGAGCAGTACTTC. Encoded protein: CSVEGGQPYEQYF.